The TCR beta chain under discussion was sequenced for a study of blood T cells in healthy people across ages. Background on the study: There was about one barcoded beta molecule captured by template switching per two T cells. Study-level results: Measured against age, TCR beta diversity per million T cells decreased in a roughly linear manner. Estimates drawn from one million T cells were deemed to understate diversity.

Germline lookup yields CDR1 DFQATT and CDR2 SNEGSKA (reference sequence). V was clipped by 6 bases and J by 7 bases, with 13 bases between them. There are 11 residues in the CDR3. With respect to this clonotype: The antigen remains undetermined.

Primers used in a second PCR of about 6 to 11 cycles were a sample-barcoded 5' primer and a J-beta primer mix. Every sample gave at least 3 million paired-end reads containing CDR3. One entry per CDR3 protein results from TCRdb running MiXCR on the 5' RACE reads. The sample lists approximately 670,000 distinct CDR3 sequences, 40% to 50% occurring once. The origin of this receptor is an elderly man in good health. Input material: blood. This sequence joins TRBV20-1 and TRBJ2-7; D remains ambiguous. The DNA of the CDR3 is TGCAGTGCGCTAACTACTCCGGAGCAGTACTTC. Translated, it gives CSALTTPEQYF.